This T cell receptor beta chain derives from a study of blood T cells in healthy people across ages. The ends lost 5 bases at V and 2 bases at J; junction bases unmatched: 6. CDR1 is SGHTA, CDR2 FQGNSA, per germline. CDR3 size: 15 residues. The authors ran a second PCR of about 6 to 11 cycles using a sample-barcoded 5' primer and a J-beta primer mix. TCRdb re-called the 5' RACE reads through MiXCR, storing one row per CDR3 protein. The data hold about 780,000 distinct CDR3 sequences, with 62% observed a single time. The chain couples TRBV7-2 to TRBJ2-3; 8 bases map to TRBD2. This clonotype was sampled from a man aged 25 to 45 in good health. The sample comprised blood. In DNA form, the CDR3 reads TGTGCCAGCAGCCCTAGCGGGTACCCCACAGATACGCAGTATTTT. Its protein product is CASSPSGYPTDTQYF.